The present entry profiles one T cell receptor beta chain with its context. Its antigen is unknown. RNA was isolated and reverse transcribed to cDNA, the sequencing template. Measured with immunoSEQ multiplex PCR; TCRdb has only the in-frame clones, and not every one. The table records about 120,000 clones, more than 45% of them present only once. The sample comes from a study of CD8+ T cells in alopecia areata. Study context: At a dose of 5 to 10 mg twice daily, oral tofacitinib was given to treated patients. Affected scalp percentage determined the severity score of treated patients.

Germline CDR1 is SNHLY and CDR2 is FYNNEI. The CDR3 is made up of 11 amino acids. The germline V and J ends were trimmed by 4 bases and 9 bases, with 4 bases remaining between them. Treatment denoted: oral pan-JAK inhibitor, 5-10 mg twice daily. Study findings and constraints: It was observed that many expanded lesional clones persisted in scalp and blood during tofacitinib.

The sequences come from CD4+ T cells sorted from blood, collected at week 4, from a patient treated with tofacitinib. The V gene is TRBV2, the J gene TRBJ1-6; D is uncertain. The source of this sequence is a human donor with alopecia areata. The CDR3 here is CASSVLSPLHF. The DNA of the CDR3 is TGTGCCAGCAGTGTTCTTTCACCCCTCCACTTT.